The 14 T cell receptor beta chains presented below share a single source sample, sequenced in a study of blood T cell repertoires in COVID-19. The repertoire was sequenced with immunoSEQ multiplex PCR; TCRdb's copy has only in-frame clones and lacks some. The table includes roughly 200,000 clones, 86% detected once. The sample comprised peripheral blood. The source is a woman in her 30s with active or convalescent COVID-19.

V and J are TRBV5-8 and TRBJ2-7; D remains unclear. V was trimmed by 4 bases and J by 0 bases, leaving 11 bases between them. Germline values: CDR1 SGHTS, CDR2 YDEGEE. The CDR3 extends over 14 amino acids. The CDR3 DNA follows: TGTGCCAGCAGCACCTACCCCATCTCCTACGAGCAGTACTTC. Protein: CASSTYPISYEQYF.

The chain uses TRBV6-1 and TRBJ2-7; 8 positions agree with TRBD2. Germline assignment: CDR1 MNHNS and CDR2 SASEGT. The CDR3 is 17 residues long. V dropped 0 bases and J dropped 2; count of bases not matched to a gene: 9. Here the CDR3 DNA reads TGTGCCAGCAGTGAAGCGCCATCCAGCGGGAGTACCTACGAGCAGTACTTC. It specifies CASSEAPSSGSTYEQYF.

The genes are TRBV7-9 and TRBJ2-5; no firm D call. Trimming took off 2 bases at V and 4 bases at J, with 8 bases between the two ends. The CDR3 has 13 residues. Germline CDR1 is SEHNR and CDR2 is FQNEAQ (reference sequence). CDR3 protein: CASSLSGRETQYF. Here the CDR3 DNA reads TGTGCCAGCAGCTTATCCGGTAGAGAGACCCAGTACTTC.

The chain joins TRBV11-2 to TRBJ2-7; 8 nucleotides match TRBD1. The length of the CDR3 is 13 residues. In germline, CDR1 is SGHAT, CDR2 FQNNGV. The V gene end was trimmed by 4 bases and the J gene end by 2 bases; junction bases not matched to a gene: 1. CDR3: CASSSTGAYEQYF. CDR3 sequence (DNA): TGTGCCAGCAGCTCGACAGGGGCCTACGAGCAGTACTTC.

This clone appeared once. The chain employs TRBV27 and TRBJ1-1; maybe TRBD1 (6 bases). Germline V lookup: CDR1 MNHEY, CDR2 SMNVEV (reference sequence). Trimming pared 1 base from V and 2 bases from J, leaving 17 bases between. The CDR3 has 17 residues. DNA of the CDR3: TGTGCCAGCAGTTTATATCCGACAGGCCGAACTAACACTGAAGCTTTCTTT. Protein: CASSLYPTGRTNTEAFF.

The gene calls are TRBV4-1 and TRBJ2-6; 7 bases align to TRBD1. The CDR3 runs to 18 residues. Germline loops: CDR1 MGHRA, CDR2 YSYEKL. J gave up 1 base and V 2 bases, and 8 bases lay outside the gene matches. The CDR3 DNA reads as TGCGCCAGCAGCCAACTTAGGAACAGGGGTTCTGGGGCCAACGTCCTGACTTTC. Translated, it gives CASSQLRNRGSGANVLTF.

The chain recombines TRBV7-9 with TRBJ2-5; D not resolved. The CDR3 spans 15 residues. Germline V gives CDR1 SEHNR, CDR2 FQNEAQ (reference sequence). The ends were cut back, 5 bases at V and 5 bases at J, with 18 bases in the middle. This CDR3 is CASSPNLGASETQYF. CDR3 coding DNA: TGTGCCAGCAGCCCCAATCTTGGAGCATCGGAGACCCAGTACTTC. The variable domain in full, with the rest retrieved from reference TRBV7-9 and TRBJ2-5, is DTGVSQNPRHKITKRGQNVTFRCDPISEHNRLYWYRQTLGQGPEFLTYFQNEAQLEKSRLLSDRFSAERPKGSFSTLEIQRTEQGDSAMYLCASSPNLGASETQYFGPGTRLLVL.

The CDR3 sequence is CARSHGQQTGELFF. In nucleotides, the CDR3 is TGTGCCAGAAGCCACGGACAGCAAACCGGGGAGCTGTTTTTT. The chain recombines TRBV5-3 with TRBJ2-2, with a possible D match to TRBD1 (6 bases). TRBV5-3 is placed among ORFs of uncertain function. This CDR3 comprises 14 residues. Trimming removed 4 bases from V and 5 bases from J, with 12 bases in between.

The V call is TRBV5-6, the J call TRBJ2-7; D is undetermined. CDR3 length: 14 residues. Germline values: CDR1 SGHDT, CDR2 YYEEEE. Trimming removed 0 bases from V and 6 bases from J, with 13 bases in between. The CDR3 spells CASSLGVGSSEQYF. The CDR3 nucleotides are TGTGCCAGCAGCTTGGGGGTAGGCTCTAGCGAGCAGTACTTC.

The J gene is TRBJ1-1, the V gene TRBV6-4, with TRBD1 identical over 9 bases. Germline V gene lookup returns CDR1 MRHNA and CDR2 SNTAGT. This CDR3 spans 17 amino acids. V lost 6 bases to trimming and J lost 1 base; unmatched junction nucleotides: 12. CDR3 amino acids: CASSGGQGRIENTEAFF. The CDR3 DNA is TGTGCCAGCAGCGGAGGACAGGGGCGAATCGAGAACACTGAAGCTTTCTTT.

The chain employs TRBV19 and TRBJ1-4; D unresolved. Trimming shortened V by 0 bases and J by 1 base, and 15 bases separated the two germline ends. The length of the CDR3 is 18 residues. The germline V gene has CDR1 LNHDA and CDR2 SQIVND (reference sequence). As DNA, the CDR3 is TGTGCCAGTAGTATAGATGATGGGCAGGTACTAACTAATGAAAAACTGTTTTTT. As protein: CASSIDDGQVLTNEKLFF.

The rearrangement joins TRBV11-2 to TRBJ2-1; tentatively, D is TRBD2 (5 bases). The V end lost 1 base, the J end lost 5 bases, and 12 bases lay between the germline ends. Germline CDR1 reads SGHAT; CDR2 reads FQNNGV. CDR3 length: 15 amino acids. The CDR3 DNA reads TGTGCCAGCAGCTTAGTGATCCGGACTGACAATGAGCAGTTCTTC. Residues: CASSLVIRTDNEQFF.

This chain joins TRBV6-6 and TRBJ2-5; 8 positions agree with TRBD2. The CDR3 contains 14 residues. The V segment lost 4 bases and the J segment 1 base; nucleotides outside the gene matches: 2. CDR1 and CDR2 from the germline V gene are MNHNY and SVGAGI (reference sequence). The CDR3 nucleotides read TGTGCCAGCAGTTTACGGGGGGGCCAAGAGACCCAGTACTTC. Its protein product is CASSLRGGQETQYF.

The chain links TRBV27 to TRBJ2-5; a weak D match, TRBD1 (6 bases). Trimming cost V 6 bases and J 3 bases, with 14 bases left between them. This CDR3 is 14 amino acids long. The germline CDR1 and CDR2 sequences are MNHEY and SMNVEV (reference sequence). The CDR3 DNA reads TGTGCCAGCAGAATACACAGGGAAGAAGAGACCCAGTACTTC. Protein product: CASRIHREEETQYF.